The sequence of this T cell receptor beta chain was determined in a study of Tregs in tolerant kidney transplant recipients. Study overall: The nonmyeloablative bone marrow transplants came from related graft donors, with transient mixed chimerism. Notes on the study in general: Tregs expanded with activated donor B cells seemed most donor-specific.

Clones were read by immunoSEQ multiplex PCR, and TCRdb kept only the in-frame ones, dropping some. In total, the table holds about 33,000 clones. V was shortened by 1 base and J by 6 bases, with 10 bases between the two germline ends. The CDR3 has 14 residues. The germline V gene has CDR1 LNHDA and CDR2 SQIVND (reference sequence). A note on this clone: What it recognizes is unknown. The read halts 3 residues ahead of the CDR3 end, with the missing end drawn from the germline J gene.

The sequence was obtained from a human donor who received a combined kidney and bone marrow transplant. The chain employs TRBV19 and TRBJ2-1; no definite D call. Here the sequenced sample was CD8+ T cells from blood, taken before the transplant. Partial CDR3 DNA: TGTGCCAGTAGTATAGTATTAGTTGGCAATGAG. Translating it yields CASSIVLVGNE. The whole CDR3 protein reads CASSIVLVGNEQFF. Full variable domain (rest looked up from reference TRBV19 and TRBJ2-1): DGGITQSPKYLFRKEGQNVTLSCEQNLNHDAMYWYRQDPGQGLRLIYYSQIVNDFQKGDIAEGYSVSREKKESFPLTVTSAQKNPTAFYLCASSIVLVGNEQFFGPGTRLTVL.